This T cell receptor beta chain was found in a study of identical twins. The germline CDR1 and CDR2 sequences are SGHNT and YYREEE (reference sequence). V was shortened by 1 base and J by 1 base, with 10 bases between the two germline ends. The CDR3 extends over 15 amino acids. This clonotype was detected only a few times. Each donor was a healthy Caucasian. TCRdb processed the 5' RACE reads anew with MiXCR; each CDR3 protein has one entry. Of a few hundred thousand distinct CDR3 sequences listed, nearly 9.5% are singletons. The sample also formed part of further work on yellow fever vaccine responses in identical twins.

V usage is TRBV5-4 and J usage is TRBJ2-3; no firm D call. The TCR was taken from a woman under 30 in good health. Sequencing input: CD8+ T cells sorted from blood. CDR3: CASSLWTAGTDTQYF. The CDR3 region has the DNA TGTGCCAGCAGCTTGTGGACCGCCGGCACAGATACGCAGTATTTT.